One and the same sample provided the 13 T cell receptor beta chains below, sequenced in a study of blood T cell repertoires in COVID-19. Measured with immunoSEQ multiplex PCR; TCRdb has only the in-frame clones, and not every one. Of roughly 70,000 clones in the sample, 70% to 90% were seen once. The source material was peripheral blood. The receptors come from a woman older than 75 with active or convalescent COVID-19.

J is TRBJ1-1 and V is TRBV18; D ambiguous. From germline, CDR1 is KGHSH and CDR2 LQKENI. Between the trimmed V and J ends, which lost 5 bases and 2 bases, there was a span of 9 bases. This CDR3 comprises 13 residues. The CDR3 protein is CASSMSENTEAFF. CDR3 sequence (DNA): TGTGCCAGCTCAATGTCAGAAAACACTGAAGCTTTCTTT.

The chain carries TRBV6-6 and TRBJ2-1; 11 bases match TRBD2. The CDR3 has 15 residues. The V gene end was trimmed by 0 bases and the J gene end by 7 bases; junction bases not matched to a gene: 2. Looked up from germline, CDR1 is MNHNY and CDR2 is SVGAGI (reference sequence). Here the CDR3 reads CASSYSSGGGNEQFF. In nucleotides, the CDR3 is TGTGCCAGCAGTTACTCTAGCGGGGGGGGAAATGAGCAGTTCTTC.

The chain recombines TRBV5-1 with TRBJ2-2; 9 nucleotides match TRBD2. The germline CDR1 and CDR2 sequences are SGHRS and YFSETQ. The CDR3 has 15 residues. J was trimmed by 4 bases and V by 3 bases; bases with no gene match: 4. The CDR3 coding sequence is TGCGCCAGCAGCTGGGGGACTAGCAGCACCGGGGAGCTGTTTTTT. Amino acid sequence: CASSWGTSSTGELFF.

The chain carries TRBV19 and TRBJ2-7, with a tentative D call TRBD2 (7 bases). Per the germline V gene, CDR1 is LNHDA and CDR2 is SQIVND (reference sequence). The CDR3 totals 14 residues. Trimming took 3 bases from V and 5 from J, leaving 14 bases between them. CDR3 sequence (DNA): TGTGCCAGTAGTATGGGGGGGCGGGGAAACGAGCAGTACTTC. The encoded protein is CASSMGGRGNEQYF.

This clone was seen a handful of times. The chain links TRBV5-1 to TRBJ2-2, with a tentative D call TRBD2 (5 bases). V dropped 5 bases and J dropped 2 bases, with 16 bases sitting between them. This CDR3 is 16 amino acids long. CDR1 and CDR2 (germline): SGHRS, YFSETQ. The CDR3 nucleotides read TGCGCCAGCAGGACTACCGGACTCAGAAACACCGGGGAGCTGTTTTTT. It yields the protein CASRTTGLRNTGELFF.

The chain uses TRBV7-2 and TRBJ2-1; 10 bases match TRBD2. Germline trimming cut 6 bases from V and 7 bases from J; bases unmatched to any gene: 6. From germline, CDR1 is SGHTA and CDR2 FQGNSA. The CDR3 totals 14 residues. The CDR3 DNA sequence: TGTGCCAGCAGGAAAGCGGGAGGGCTGAATGAGCAGTTCTTC. Protein sequence: CASRKAGGLNEQFF.

V is TRBV28 and J is TRBJ2-5; 8 nucleotides agree with TRBD1. From germline, CDR1 is MDHEN and CDR2 SYDVKM. The CDR3 sequence is 17 residues long. Unmatched junction bases numbered 18, after V lost 5 bases and J lost 7 bases. In nucleotides, the CDR3 is TGTGCCAGCAGTCCCCCCTTAGGGGCTGGACAGGGAGGGACCCAGTACTTC. It codes for CASSPPLGAGQGGTQYF.

J is TRBJ2-5 and V is TRBV5-6; the match to TRBD2 covers 8 bases. The CDR3 sequence is 15 residues long. Germline V gives CDR1 SGHDT, CDR2 YYEEEE. J lost 0 bases, V lost 5 bases, and 6 bases had no gene match. The DNA of the CDR3 is TGTGCCAGCAGAGGGTCGGGGGGGTACCAAGAGACCCAGTACTTC. It translates to CASRGSGGYQETQYF.

The chain has TRBV4-2 and TRBJ2-5, with TRBD2 matching over 11 bases. The V gene end was trimmed by 2 bases and the J gene end by 5 bases; junction bases not matched to a gene: 10. The CDR3 is made up of 17 amino acids. Germline CDR1 and CDR2: LGHNA and YNFKEQ. The CDR3 region has the DNA TGTGCCAGCAGCCAATCCCCTGGTACTAGCGGGGGTGAGACCCAGTACTTC. It is translated as CASSQSPGTSGGETQYF.

This clone was seen just once. V and J are TRBV4-3 and TRBJ2-2; 12 bases line up with TRBD2. The ends lost 4 bases at V and 2 bases at J; junction bases unmatched: 2. Germline CDR1 reads LGHNA; CDR2 reads YSLEER. CDR3 length: 16 amino acids. The CDR3 DNA sequence: TGCGCCAGCAGCCCTAGCGGGGGGGCAAACACCGGGGAGCTGTTTTTT. Translation gives CASSPSGGANTGELFF.

V gene TRBV11-1 combines with J gene TRBJ2-3, with D unresolved. Germline V gene data show CDR1 as SGHAT and CDR2 as FQDESV (reference sequence). Trimming stripped 5 bases from V and 0 bases from J, with 15 bases between. This CDR3 has 16 residues. The CDR3 coding sequence is TGTGCCAGCAGCCCCTATGTCGGGTCTAGCACAGATACGCAGTATTTT. The encoded protein is CASSPYVGSSTDTQYF.

The V gene is TRBV7-2, the J gene TRBJ1-5; 10 bases map to TRBD1. Trimming removed 1 base from V and 4 bases from J; junction bases left unmatched: 4. CDR1 and CDR2 (germline): SGHTA, FQGNSA. The CDR3 contains 16 residues. CDR3 protein: CASSLGDRGLNQPQHF. The CDR3 DNA sequence: TGTGCCAGCAGCTTAGGGGACAGGGGATTGAATCAGCCCCAGCATTTT.

The J gene is TRBJ1-3, the V gene TRBV10-3, with 7 bases fitting TRBD1. This CDR3 comprises 15 residues. CDR1 and CDR2 (germline): ENHRY, SYGVKD. V shed 6 bases, J shed 0 bases, and the junction held 5 bases outside the gene matches. In DNA form, the CDR3 reads TGTGCCATCAGCCCAGGGGGATCCTCTGGAAACACCATATATTTT. It yields the protein CAISPGGSSGNTIYF.